This is a list of T cell receptor beta chains from one sample in a study of neurological immune-mediated disorders. TCRdb called the 5' RACE reads again in MiXCR, with one record for every CDR3 protein. The sample has roughly 70,000 distinct CDR3 sequences; almost 4% are singletons. Sequencing was carried out using PBMCs. The receptor set was obtained from a man aged 30-40 years with multiple sclerosis. The CDR3 runs from the conserved cysteine through the conserved F or W. Fields, in order: CDR3 DNA, CDR3 protein, clone size, D gene, V gene, J gene. D genes are given only for firm matches. Not every row has a clone size; where given, it reads once, few, many or a size class.

CDR3nt: TGTGCCAGCAGCCAAACGAGTCCGGGGGATGAGCAGTTCTTC; CDR3aa: CASSQTSPGDEQFF; abundance: many; d_gene: .; v_gene: TRBV11-2; j_gene: TRBJ2-1
CDR3nt: TGCAGTGCTAGACTGGTCCTAGCGGGGACAGATACGCAGTATTTT; CDR3aa: CSARLVLAGTDTQYF; abundance: many; d_gene: TRBD2; v_gene: TRBV20-1; j_gene: TRBJ2-3
CDR3nt: TGCAGTGCTACATTAACAGGGATCCACTACAATGAGCAGTTCTTC; CDR3aa: CSATLTGIHYNEQFF; abundance: many; d_gene: .; v_gene: TRBV20-1; j_gene: TRBJ2-1
CDR3nt: TGTGCCAGCAGCCGCGAGGGACAGGGGTTTGGCTACACCTTC; CDR3aa: CASSREGQGFGYTF; abundance: many; d_gene: TRBD1; v_gene: TRBV3-1; j_gene: TRBJ1-2
CDR3nt: TGCAGCGCCGGGACGAATGGAAACACCATATATTTT; CDR3aa: CSAGTNGNTIYF; abundance: many; d_gene: .; v_gene: TRBV29-1; j_gene: TRBJ1-3
CDR3nt: TGTGCCAGCAGCTGGACTGCCACGCTTGAGCAGTACTTC; CDR3aa: CASSWTATLEQYF; abundance: many; d_gene: .; v_gene: TRBV12-3/TRBV12-4; j_gene: TRBJ2-7
CDR3nt: TGCAGTGCTTCACCCACAGGGTGGGAGCAGTACTTC; CDR3aa: CSASPTGWEQYF; abundance: many; d_gene: .; v_gene: TRBV20-1; j_gene: TRBJ2-7
CDR3nt: TGTGCCAAAACAAGGGGACAGGGGAAATACGGCTACACCTTC; CDR3aa: CAKTRGQGKYGYTF; abundance: many; d_gene: TRBD1; v_gene: TRBV6-5; j_gene: TRBJ1-2
CDR3nt: TGCAGTGCTGGGTCCAGAATAGAATACAATGAGCAGTTCTTC; CDR3aa: CSAGSRIEYNEQFF; abundance: many; d_gene: .; v_gene: TRBV20-1; j_gene: TRBJ2-1
CDR3nt: TGCGCCAGCAGCCAAGTGGTACAAGAGACCCAGTACTTC; CDR3aa: CASSQVVQETQYF; abundance: many; d_gene: .; v_gene: TRBV4-1; j_gene: TRBJ2-5
CDR3nt: TGTGCCAGCAGCTTATCGGCGACGGCACGGGAAAAACTGTTTTTT; CDR3aa: CASSLSATAREKLFF; abundance: many; d_gene: .; v_gene: TRBV7-2; j_gene: TRBJ1-4
CDR3nt: TGTGCCAGCAGTAGCCATCTACCTCGCTACACAGATACGCAGTATTTT; CDR3aa: CASSSHLPRYTDTQYF; abundance: many; d_gene: .; v_gene: TRBV6-6; j_gene: TRBJ2-3
CDR3nt: TGTGCCATCAGAGTGACAGGGAGCACAGATACGCAGTATTTT; CDR3aa: CAIRVTGSTDTQYF; abundance: many; d_gene: TRBD1; v_gene: TRBV10-3; j_gene: TRBJ2-3
CDR3nt: TGTGCCAGCAGTTACAAGAACTATGGCTACACCTTC; CDR3aa: CASSYKNYGYTF; abundance: many; d_gene: .; v_gene: TRBV6-2/TRBV6-3; j_gene: TRBJ1-2
CDR3nt: TGTGCCAGCAGCTTAAACGGGGGTGAAGCTTTCTTT; CDR3aa: CASSLNGGEAFF; abundance: many; d_gene: .; v_gene: TRBV7-3; j_gene: TRBJ1-1
CDR3nt: TGTGCCAGCAGATCGACAGGAACCAGCAATCAGCCCCAGAATTTT; CDR3aa: CASRSTGTSNQPQNF; abundance: .; d_gene: .; v_gene: TRBV6-2/TRBV6-3; j_gene: TRBJ1-5
CDR3nt: TGTGCCAGCAGACCTAGCGGGGGAGGCACCGGGGAGCTGTTTTTT; CDR3aa: CASRPSGGGTGELFF; abundance: .; d_gene: TRBD2; v_gene: TRBV7-3; j_gene: TRBJ2-2
CDR3nt: TGTGCCAGCTCACCAGGCAGGAACACTGAAGCTTTCTTT; CDR3aa: CASSPGRNTEAFF; abundance: many; d_gene: .; v_gene: TRBV18; j_gene: TRBJ1-1
CDR3nt: TGCGCCAGCAGCTGGGGGACTAGCGGGACTTCCTACGAGCAGTACTTC; CDR3aa: CASSWGTSGTSYEQYF; abundance: many; d_gene: TRBD2; v_gene: TRBV5-1; j_gene: TRBJ2-7
CDR3nt: TGTGCCAGCAGCGGAATCGCAGGGGGACGGGGCACGGATACGCAGTATTTT; CDR3aa: CASSGIAGGRGTDTQYF; abundance: once; d_gene: TRBD1; v_gene: TRBV7-9; j_gene: TRBJ2-3
CDR3nt: TGTGCCAGCAGTCCAGCTGGAAACACCATATATTTT; CDR3aa: CASSPAGNTIYF; abundance: many; d_gene: .; v_gene: TRBV12-3/TRBV12-4; j_gene: TRBJ1-3
CDR3nt: TGTGCCAGTATCACCGCTCGGGGTTTGAACACTGAAGCTTTCTTT; CDR3aa: CASITARGLNTEAFF; abundance: few; d_gene: .; v_gene: TRBV19; j_gene: TRBJ1-1
CDR3nt: TGTGCCAGCAGTGCATTGGGTTCCTACAATGAGCAGTTCTTC; CDR3aa: CASSALGSYNEQFF; abundance: many; d_gene: .; v_gene: TRBV12-3/TRBV12-4; j_gene: TRBJ2-1
CDR3nt: TGCGCCAGCAGCCCCGTTCTGCTAGCGGGGGGGCCAATCAATGAGCAGTTCTTC; CDR3aa: CASSPVLLAGGPINEQFF; abundance: many; d_gene: TRBD2; v_gene: TRBV5-1; j_gene: TRBJ2-1
CDR3nt: TGTGCCACCAGCAGAGATCATGGCAGGCGTAGCACAGATACGCAGTATTTT; CDR3aa: CATSRDHGRRSTDTQYF; abundance: many; d_gene: .; v_gene: TRBV15; j_gene: TRBJ2-3
CDR3nt: TGCAGTGCTAGATCCGTCAGCGGCTCCTACGAGCAGTACTTC; CDR3aa: CSARSVSGSYEQYF; abundance: few; d_gene: .; v_gene: TRBV20-1; j_gene: TRBJ2-7
CDR3nt: TGCAGTGCCTTGACGGACTCGGGCTACACCTTC; CDR3aa: CSALTDSGYTF; abundance: many; d_gene: .; v_gene: TRBV20-1; j_gene: TRBJ1-2
CDR3nt: TGCGCCAGCAGCCGGGACGGTAATCAGCCCCAGCATTTT; CDR3aa: CASSRDGNQPQHF; abundance: many; d_gene: .; v_gene: TRBV5-1; j_gene: TRBJ1-5
CDR3nt: TGCAGTGCCGGAGACAAAGGGGGCAGGGAGACCCAGTACTTC; CDR3aa: CSAGDKGGRETQYF; abundance: many; d_gene: TRBD1; v_gene: TRBV20-1; j_gene: TRBJ2-5
CDR3nt: TGCAGTGCGTCTGGGGCAGGAGCCAACACAGATACGCAGTATTTT; CDR3aa: CSASGAGANTDTQYF; abundance: many; d_gene: .; v_gene: TRBV20-1; j_gene: TRBJ2-3
CDR3nt: TGCGCCAGCAGCTTACAGAGTTTTGGAGATACGCAGTATTTT; CDR3aa: CASSLQSFGDTQYF; abundance: many; d_gene: .; v_gene: TRBV5-1; j_gene: TRBJ2-3
CDR3nt: TGCGCCAGCAGTGAGTTACAGGACTCCTACAATGAGCAGTTCTTC; CDR3aa: CASSELQDSYNEQFF; abundance: many; d_gene: .; v_gene: TRBV10-1; j_gene: TRBJ2-1
CDR3nt: TGTGCCAGCAGCGTAGTGGACTTAGCGGGAGATACGCAGTATTTT; CDR3aa: CASSVVDLAGDTQYF; abundance: many; d_gene: TRBD2; v_gene: TRBV9; j_gene: TRBJ2-3
CDR3nt: TGTGCCAGCAGCTTAGGGGTTCTAGCGGGGAGAAAAGAGCAGTACTTC; CDR3aa: CASSLGVLAGRKEQYF; abundance: few; d_gene: TRBD2; v_gene: TRBV7-6; j_gene: TRBJ2-7
CDR3nt: TGTGCCAGCAGTGTGGAAAGCGGCGGGGAGCTGTTTTTT; CDR3aa: CASSVESGGELFF; abundance: many; d_gene: .; v_gene: TRBV6-4; j_gene: TRBJ2-2
CDR3nt: TGCGCCAGCAGCTTGGAACCGGGTAGCTACAATGAGCAGTTCTTC; CDR3aa: CASSLEPGSYNEQFF; abundance: many; d_gene: .; v_gene: TRBV5-1; j_gene: TRBJ2-1